This T cell receptor (beta chain) appears in the sequencing data of a study of breast tumors, draining lymph nodes, adjacent tissues. Breast cancer patients provided tissue from their axillary draining lymph nodes. The V gene's germline CDR1 is SGHDN and CDR2 FVKESK. V dropped 3 bases and J dropped 2 bases, with 14 bases sitting between them. The CDR3 extends over 16 amino acids. This clonotype was detected many times. A single record per CDR3 protein comes from TCRdb applying MiXCR to the multiplex PCR reads. The table lists some 170,000 distinct CDR3 sequences, roughly a third of them singletons. Sequencing was carried out using axillary lymph node tissue. The source of this sequence is a female donor with breast cancer. Some clones in this sample may be carry-over from other donors' samples. The chain employs TRBV14 and TRBJ2-1; D possibly corresponds to TRBD2 (7 bases). CDR3 in amino acids: CASSHRRGATYNEQFF. CDR3 in DNA: TGTGCCAGCAGCCACAGACGGGGGGCTACCTACAATGAGCAGTTCTTC.